The 31 T cell receptor beta chains presented below share a single source sample, sequenced in a study of regulatory and conventional T cells in RAG deficiency. Blood CD4+ CD25-low CD127-high conventional T cells supplied the genomic DNA template. Method: immunoSEQ multiplex PCR; TCRdb's copy keeps in-frame clones and lacks some. The sample lists some 21,000 clones; 95% to 97% were seen once. The same specimen was also included in a second study, on regulatory T cells. From that report: The primer mix had 52 TRBV and 13 TRBJ primers.

The sequenced material came from CD25- CD4+ T cells sorted from blood. These receptors all stem from a human donor in good health.

V gene TRBV9 combines with J gene TRBJ1-2; D is perhaps TRBD1 (6 bases). V was trimmed by 0 bases and J by 3 bases, leaving 9 bases between them. Germline V gene data show CDR1 as SGDLS and CDR2 as YYNGEE. The CDR3 totals 14 residues. The CDR3 DNA is TGTGCCAGCAGCGTAGGCGCAGGGGACTATGGCTACACCTTC. As protein: CASSVGAGDYGYTF. The complete variable domain, with remaining parts taken from reference TRBV9 and TRBJ1-2, reads DSGVTQTPKHLITATGQRVTLRCSPRSGDLSVYWYQQSLDQGLQFLIQYYNGEERAKGNILERFSAQQFPDLHSELNLSSLELGDSALYFCASSVGAGDYGYTFGSGTRLTVV.

The CDR3 sequence is CASSQDRRVGNEKLFF. The CDR3 bases are TGCGCCAGCAGCCAAGATCGGCGGGTCGGGAATGAAAAACTGTTTTTT. The rearrangement uses TRBV4-3 and TRBJ1-4; D unresolved. CDR1 is LGHNA, CDR2 YSLEER, per germline. CDR3 size: 16 residues. V gave up 0 bases and J gave up 5 bases, with 13 bases separating them.

This chain uses TRBV19 with TRBJ2-7, with D perhaps matching TRBD2 (5 bases). This CDR3 has 14 amino acids. The V end was cut by 1 base, the J end by 0 bases, with 7 bases between. CDR1 is LNHDA, CDR2 SQIVND, per germline (reference sequence). CDR3 amino acids: CASSIVRDSYEQYF. The CDR3 bases are TGTGCCAGTAGTATAGTTCGGGACTCCTACGAGCAGTACTTC.

V and J are TRBV5-1 and TRBJ2-5; tentative D call: TRBD1 (6 bases). Germline assignment: CDR1 SGHRS and CDR2 YFSETQ. The ends were cut back, 2 bases at V and 4 bases at J, with 9 bases in the middle. The CDR3 length is 13 residues. CDR3 protein: CASSFAGAETQYF. Written as DNA, the CDR3 is TGCGCCAGCAGCTTTGCAGGGGCAGAGACCCAGTACTTC.

The V gene is TRBV2, the J gene TRBJ1-2; D remains ambiguous. In germline, CDR1 is SNHLY, CDR2 FYNNEI. The germline V and J ends were trimmed by 6 bases and 2 bases, with 10 bases remaining between them. This CDR3 has 13 residues. The chain's CDR3 is CASRVDQNYGYTF. The CDR3 bases are TGTGCCAGCAGGGTCGATCAGAACTATGGCTACACCTTC.

This sequence joins TRBV2 and TRBJ1-2; unclear D gene. V lost 10 bases and J lost 7, with 16 bases in between. Germline V CDR1 and CDR2: SNHLY, FYNNEI. The CDR3 runs 12 residues. Here the CDR3 reads CANSKVRSGYTF. CDR3 nucleotide sequence: TGTGCCAACAGCAAAGTAAGGAGTGGCTACACCTTC.

The chain is built from TRBV9 and TRBJ1-6; 7 nucleotides agree with TRBD1. J lost 2 bases, V lost 6 bases, and 11 bases had no gene match. The CDR3 is 17 residues long. The V gene's germline CDR1 is SGDLS and CDR2 YYNGEE. The CDR3 reads CASKGPAGTAYNSPLHF. The CDR3 DNA reads as TGTGCCAGCAAGGGTCCAGCAGGGACAGCCTATAATTCACCCCTCCACTTT. Complete variable domain (other parts from reference TRBV9 and TRBJ1-6): DSGVTQTPKHLITATGQRVTLRCSPRSGDLSVYWYQQSLDQGLQFLIQYYNGEERAKGNILERFSAQQFPDLHSELNLSSLELGDSALYFCASKGPAGTAYNSPLHFGNGTRLTVT.

This chain uses TRBV9 with TRBJ2-3; 7 bases match TRBD2. The CDR3 is 16 residues long. CDR1 and CDR2 (germline): SGDLS, YYNGEE. The V gene end was trimmed by 3 bases and the J gene end by 3 bases; junction bases not matched to a gene: 10. The CDR3 coding sequence is TGTGCCAGCAGCGGGGGCGGGAGCTGGAGGACAGATACGCAGTATTTT. As protein: CASSGGGSWRTDTQYF.

The rearrangement uses TRBV5-4 and TRBJ2-5, with D maybe TRBD1 (6 bases). The CDR3 totals 14 residues. Trimming took 2 bases from V and 3 from J, leaving 11 bases between them. The germline gives CDR1 SGHNT, CDR2 YYREEE (reference sequence). Written as DNA, the CDR3 is TGTGCCAGCAGCTTCAGGGGAACAGAAGAGACCCAGTACTTC. Its translation: CASSFRGTEETQYF.

CDR3 sequence: CASSLSTAGRRVGELFF. In DNA, the CDR3 is TGTGCCAGCAGTTTATCTACAGCGGGGAGGCGGGTCGGGGAGCTGTTTTTT. The V call is TRBV27, the J call TRBJ2-2; TRBD2 agrees at 7 bases. The J segment lost 7 bases and the V segment lost 0 bases, leaving 11 bases of the junction unmatched. CDR1 MNHEY and CDR2 SMNVEV come from the germline V gene (reference sequence). The CDR3 runs 17 residues.

The chain has TRBV5-1 and TRBJ1-3; possibly TRBD1 for D (5 bases). The CDR3 consists of 15 residues. Trimming removed 4 bases at V and 3 bases at J, with 14 bases between. CDR1 and CDR2 (germline): SGHRS, YFSETQ. CDR3 in DNA: TGCGCCAGCAGCCGTGAAGGGGAACTTGGAAACACCATATATTTT. This gives the protein CASSREGELGNTIYF.

The chain employs TRBV4-1 and TRBJ2-3, with D possibly TRBD2 on 6 matching bases. V was pared by 0 bases and J by 6 bases, with 16 bases between. CDR1 MGHRA and CDR2 YSYEKL come from the germline V gene. The CDR3 runs to 16 residues. Here the CDR3 reads CASSQDLDLARDTQYF. The DNA for the CDR3 is TGCGCCAGCAGCCAAGATTTGGACCTAGCGAGGGATACGCAGTATTTT.

The V call is TRBV6-1, the J call TRBJ1-2; D is undetermined. CDR3 length: 15 residues. CDR1 and CDR2 from the germline V gene are MNHNS and SASEGT. V was clipped by 1 base and J by 4 bases, with 13 bases between them. The CDR3 DNA reads as TGTGCCAGCAGTGAAGGACTTCCGGGAGCCTATGGCTACACCTTC. Its protein is CASSEGLPGAYGYTF.

The chain uses TRBV5-4 and TRBJ1-3; perhaps TRBD1 as D (6 bases). Germline values: CDR1 SGHNT, CDR2 YYREEE (reference sequence). Trimming took off 0 bases at V and 4 bases at J, with 8 bases between the two ends. This CDR3 has 14 amino acids. The CDR3 coding sequence is TGTGCCAGCAGCTTGGCAGGGGCAGGAAACACCATATATTTT. This encodes CASSLAGAGNTIYF.

The J gene is TRBJ2-5, the V gene TRBV19, with TRBD2 matching 16 bases. With V trimmed by 4 bases and J by 4 bases, 3 bases remained unmatched. This CDR3 has 16 residues. Germline V lookup: CDR1 LNHDA, CDR2 SQIVND (reference sequence). The CDR3 nucleotides are TGTGCCAGTAGTAAGGGGACTAGCGGGGGGGCAGAGACCCAGTACTTC. It yields the protein CASSKGTSGGAETQYF.

V usage is TRBV11-2 and J usage is TRBJ1-2; 9 bases agree with TRBD1. The V gene's germline CDR1 is SGHAT and CDR2 FQNNGV. Trimming at V came to 4 bases and at J to 4 bases, leaving 4 bases not matched to a gene. CDR3 length: 14 residues. CDR3 protein: CASSSGTGPYGYTF. Written as DNA, the CDR3 is TGTGCCAGCAGCTCCGGGACAGGGCCCTATGGCTACACCTTC.

The chain combines TRBV15 with TRBJ1-1; D is uncertain. CDR3 length: 16 residues. The V end lost 1 base, the J end lost 1 base, and 13 bases lay between the germline ends. CDR1 and CDR2 (germline): LNHNV, YYDKDF (reference sequence). The CDR3 reads CATSRGGGPPNTEAFF. CDR3 sequence (DNA): TGTGCCACCAGCAGAGGAGGAGGCCCGCCGAACACTGAAGCTTTCTTT. The variable domain in full, completed from reference TRBV15 and TRBJ1-1, reads DAMVIQNPRYQVTQFGKPVTLSCSQTLNHNVMYWYQQKSSQAPKLLFHYYDKDFNNEADTPDNFQSRRPNTSFCFLDIRSPGLGDTAMYLCATSRGGGPPNTEAFFGQGTRLTVV.

V usage is TRBV5-4 and J usage is TRBJ1-1; 8 bases match TRBD1. The CDR3 is 13 amino acids. Germline CDR1 SGHNT, CDR2 YYREEE (reference sequence). V lost 4 bases, J lost 4 bases, and 3 bases stayed unmatched. The CDR3 loop reads CASSTDRGTEAFF. CDR3 DNA: TGTGCCAGCAGCACTGACAGGGGCACTGAAGCTTTCTTT.

In this sample, this clone turned up once. V gene TRBV27 combines with J gene TRBJ1-2; 9 nucleotides align to TRBD1. Losses at the gene ends were 6 bases for V and 3 bases for J; bases not matched to a gene: 8. From germline, CDR1 is MNHEY and CDR2 SMNVEV (reference sequence). The CDR3 has 15 amino acids. This CDR3 is CASSLRGQGYYGYTF. CDR3 coding DNA: TGTGCCAGCAGCCTCCGGGGACAGGGATACTATGGCTACACCTTC.

V gene TRBV28 combines with J gene TRBJ1-1; no firm D call. This CDR3 has 13 residues. V lost 6 bases and J 0 bases, leaving 8 bases between the germline ends. Germline V gene sequence: CDR1 MDHEN, CDR2 SYDVKM. The CDR3 DNA is TGTGCCAGCAGGCGGCAGCTGAACACTGAAGCTTTCTTT. This sequence encodes CASRRQLNTEAFF.

The chain carries TRBV6-6 and TRBJ1-2; 7 bases align to TRBD1. This CDR3 contains 13 residues. CDR1 and CDR2 from the germline V gene are MNHNY and SVGAGI (reference sequence). V trimming: 6 bases; J trimming: 2 bases; junction bases outside the gene matches: 3. CDR3 loop: CASRLTGNYGYTF. CDR3 DNA: TGTGCCAGCAGACTGACAGGGAACTATGGCTACACCTTC.

The chain joins TRBV11-2 to TRBJ1-3; TRBD1 is a possible D gene (6 bases). This CDR3 has 16 residues. The V end lost 4 bases, the J end lost 16 bases, and 29 bases lay between the germline ends. From germline, CDR1 is SGHAT and CDR2 FQNNGV. The CDR3 DNA reads as TGTGCCAGCAGCTCCCCCAAGAGGACAGATTCGATCAATACTTATTTT. This encodes CASSSPKRTDSINTYF.

In this sample, this clone turned up once. The chain couples TRBV19 to TRBJ2-2; D uncertain. The CDR3 is made up of 15 amino acids. The germline V gene encodes CDR1 LNHDA and CDR2 SQIVND (reference sequence). V gave up 7 bases and J gave up 4 bases, with 16 bases separating them. CDR3 in amino acids: CASKEPQGSTGELFF. In DNA, the CDR3 is TGTGCCAGTAAGGAGCCGCAAGGCAGCACCGGGGAGCTGTTTTTT.

For this clone: Distinct nucleotide sequences in the sample also encode this CDR3. This rearrangement joins TRBV5-1 to TRBJ1-6; D not resolved. This CDR3 has 16 amino acids. V was cut by 0 bases and J by 5 bases, with 12 bases left in between. CDR1 is SGHRS, CDR2 YFSETQ, per germline. The CDR3 here is CASSLEMTVNNSPLHF. CDR3 sequence (DNA): TGCGCCAGCAGCTTGGAAATGACTGTTAATAATTCACCCCTCCACTTT.

This chain links TRBV7-2 with TRBJ1-5; D is unresolved. The germline gives CDR1 SGHTA, CDR2 FQGNSA. This CDR3 has 12 amino acids. Trimming shortened V by 5 bases and J by 7 bases, and 9 bases separated the two germline ends. CDR3 DNA: TGTGCCAGCAGCCCCCCCGGGCAGCCCCAGCATTTT. Amino acids: CASSPPGQPQHF. The entire variable domain, with the rest obtained from reference TRBV7-2 and TRBJ1-5, is as follows: GAGVSQSPSNKVTEKGKDVELRCDPISGHTALYWYRQSLGQGLEFLIYFQGNSAPDKSGLPSDRFSAERTGGSVSTLTIQRTQQEDSAVYLCASSPPGQPQHFGDGTRLSIL.

This chain joins TRBV28 and TRBJ1-1; the match to TRBD1 covers 9 bases. CDR3 length: 14 amino acids. CDR1 and CDR2 (germline): MDHEN, SYDVKM. V was clipped by 2 bases and J by 4 bases; unmatched bases: 2. This CDR3 is CASSLTQGATEAFF. In nucleotides, the CDR3 is TGTGCCAGCAGTTTAACACAGGGGGCCACTGAAGCTTTCTTT.

This sequence joins TRBV7-3 and TRBJ2-3, with 7 bases aligning to TRBD2. The V gene's germline CDR1 is SGHTA and CDR2 FQGTGA. The CDR3 runs 15 residues. With V trimmed by 5 bases and J by 4 bases, 9 bases remained unmatched. The DNA of the CDR3 is TGTGCCAGCAGCGACCTGGGGGGGGTCCCAGATACGCAGTATTTT. Translated, it gives CASSDLGGVPDTQYF.

About this clone: The junction shows a germline mismatch at one end, possibly a read error. The chain couples TRBV10-1 to TRBJ2-2, with D maybe TRBD2 (5 bases). This CDR3 is 14 amino acids long. In germline, CDR1 is WNHNN, CDR2 SYGVQD (reference sequence). CDR3 residues: CASSEYEGTGELLF. For the CDR3, the DNA is TGCGCCAGCAGTGAGTACGAGGGCACCGGGGAGCTGCTTTTT.

This sequence joins TRBV19 and TRBJ1-2; D remains unclear. Germline CDR1 LNHDA, CDR2 SQIVND (reference sequence). Trimming left V 0 bases short and J 5 bases short, with 13 bases between. There are 15 residues in the CDR3. In DNA form, the CDR3 reads TGTGCCAGTAGTATAGATCAGAACAGCTATTATGGCTACACCTTC. This sequence encodes CASSIDQNSYYGYTF.

This clone has only one observation. The genes are TRBV25-1 and TRBJ2-7, with 7 bases fitting TRBD1. The CDR3 spans 14 residues. Germline lookup yields CDR1 MGHDK and CDR2 SYGVNS. With V trimmed by 7 bases and J by 4 bases, 10 bases remained unmatched. CDR3 protein: CASTTGTAGYEQYF. Here the CDR3 DNA reads TGTGCCAGCACCACCGGGACAGCCGGTTACGAGCAGTACTTC.

J is TRBJ1-6 and V is TRBV15; 9 positions agree with TRBD1. The CDR3 has 15 amino acids. CDR1 LNHNV and CDR2 YYDKDF come from the germline V gene (reference sequence). J lost 5 bases, V lost 2 bases, and 1 base had no gene match. DNA for the CDR3: TGTGCCACCAGCAGACGACAGGGGGATAATTCACCCCTCCACTTT. It is translated as CATSRRQGDNSPLHF. The complete variable domain, with remaining parts taken from reference TRBV15 and TRBJ1-6, reads DAMVIQNPRYQVTQFGKPVTLSCSQTLNHNVMYWYQQKSSQAPKLLFHYYDKDFNNEADTPDNFQSRRPNTSFCFLDIRSPGLGDTAMYLCATSRRQGDNSPLHFGNGTRLTVT.